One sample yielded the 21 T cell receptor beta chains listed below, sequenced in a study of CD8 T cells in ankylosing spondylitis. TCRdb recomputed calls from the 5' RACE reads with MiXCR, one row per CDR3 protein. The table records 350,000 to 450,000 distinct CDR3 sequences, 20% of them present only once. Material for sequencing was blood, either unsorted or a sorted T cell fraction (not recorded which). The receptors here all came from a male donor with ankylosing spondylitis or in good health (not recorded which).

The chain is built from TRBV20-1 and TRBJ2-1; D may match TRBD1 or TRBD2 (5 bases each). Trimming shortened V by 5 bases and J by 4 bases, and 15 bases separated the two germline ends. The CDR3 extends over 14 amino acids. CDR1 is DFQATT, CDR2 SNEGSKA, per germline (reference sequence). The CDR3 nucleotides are TGCAGTGCTCCGGGACCCCAGCGTTACAATGAGCAGTTCTTC. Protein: CSAPGPQRYNEQFF.

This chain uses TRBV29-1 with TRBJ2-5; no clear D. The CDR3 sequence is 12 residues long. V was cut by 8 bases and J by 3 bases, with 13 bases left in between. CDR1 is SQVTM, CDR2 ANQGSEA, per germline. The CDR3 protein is CSSTRAEETQYF. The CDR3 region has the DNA TGCAGCTCCACCCGGGCAGAAGAGACCCAGTACTTC.

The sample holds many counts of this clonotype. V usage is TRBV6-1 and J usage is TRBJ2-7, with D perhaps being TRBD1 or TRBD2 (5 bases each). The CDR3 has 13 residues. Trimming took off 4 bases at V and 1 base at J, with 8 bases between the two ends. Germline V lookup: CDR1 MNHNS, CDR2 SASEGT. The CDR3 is CASSGGLSYEQYF. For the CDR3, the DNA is TGTGCCAGCAGTGGGGGGTTATCCTACGAGCAGTACTTC.

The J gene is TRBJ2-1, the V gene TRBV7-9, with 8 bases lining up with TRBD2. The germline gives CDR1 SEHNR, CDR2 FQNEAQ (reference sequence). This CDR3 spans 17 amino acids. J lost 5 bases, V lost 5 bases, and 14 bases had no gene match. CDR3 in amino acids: CASSLPLRREAHNEQFF. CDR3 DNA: TGTGCCAGCAGCCTACCCTTAAGGCGGGAGGCCCACAATGAGCAGTTCTTC.

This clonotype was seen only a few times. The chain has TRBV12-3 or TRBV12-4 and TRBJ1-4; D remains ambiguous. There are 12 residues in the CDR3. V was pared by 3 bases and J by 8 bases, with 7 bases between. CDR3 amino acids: CASSFEAEKLFF. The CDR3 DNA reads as TGTGCCAGCAGTTTTGAGGCAGAAAAACTGTTTTTT.

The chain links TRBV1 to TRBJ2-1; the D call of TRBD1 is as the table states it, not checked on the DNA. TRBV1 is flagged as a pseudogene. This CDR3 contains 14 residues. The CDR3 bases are TGCACCAGCAGCCGTACCGGGATCCCAATACGTCAGTTCTTC. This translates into CTSSRTGIPIRQFF.

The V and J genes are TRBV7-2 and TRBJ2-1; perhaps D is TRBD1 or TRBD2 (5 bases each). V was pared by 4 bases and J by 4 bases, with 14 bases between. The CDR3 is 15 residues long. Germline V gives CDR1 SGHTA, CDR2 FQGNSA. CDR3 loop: CASSYRDGNYNEQFF. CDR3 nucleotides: TGTGCCAGCAGCTACCGGGACGGAAATTACAATGAGCAGTTCTTC.

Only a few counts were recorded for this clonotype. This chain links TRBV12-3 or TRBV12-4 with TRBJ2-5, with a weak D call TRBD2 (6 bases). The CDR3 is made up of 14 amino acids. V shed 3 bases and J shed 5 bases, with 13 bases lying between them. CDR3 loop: CASSFLEEGETQYF. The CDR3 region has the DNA TGTGCCAGCAGTTTTCTGGAGGAGGGCGAGACCCAGTACTTC.

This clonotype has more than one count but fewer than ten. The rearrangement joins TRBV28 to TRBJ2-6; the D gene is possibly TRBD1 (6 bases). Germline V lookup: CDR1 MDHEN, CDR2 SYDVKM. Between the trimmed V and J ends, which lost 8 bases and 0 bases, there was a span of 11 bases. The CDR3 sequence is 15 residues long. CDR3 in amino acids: CASGRTASGANVLTF. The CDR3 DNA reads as TGTGCCAGCGGCCGGACAGCCTCTGGGGCCAACGTCCTGACTTTC.

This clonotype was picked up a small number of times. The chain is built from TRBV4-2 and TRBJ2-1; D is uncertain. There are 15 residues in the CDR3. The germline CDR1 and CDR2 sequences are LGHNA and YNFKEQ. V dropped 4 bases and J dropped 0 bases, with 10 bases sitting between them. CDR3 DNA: TGTGCCAGCAGCCCCCCCCGCAGCTCCTACAATGAGCAGTTCTTC. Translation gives CASSPPRSSYNEQFF.

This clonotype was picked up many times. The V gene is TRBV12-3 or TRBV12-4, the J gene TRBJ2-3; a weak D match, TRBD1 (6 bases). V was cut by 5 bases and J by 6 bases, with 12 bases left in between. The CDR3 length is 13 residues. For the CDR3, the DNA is TGTGCCAGCAGTCAAGGGGGTGGTGATACGCAGTATTTT. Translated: CASSQGGGDTQYF.

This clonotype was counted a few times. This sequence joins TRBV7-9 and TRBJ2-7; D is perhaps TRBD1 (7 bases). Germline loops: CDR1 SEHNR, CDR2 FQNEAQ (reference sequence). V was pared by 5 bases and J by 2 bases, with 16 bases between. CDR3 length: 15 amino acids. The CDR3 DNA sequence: TGTGCCAGCAGCCCAGGGGGAGGACACACCTACGAGCAGTACTTC. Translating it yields CASSPGGGHTYEQYF.

CDR3 coding DNA: TGTGCCAGCAGCGAATCAGGGGGCAGAGAGACCCAGTACTTC. This gives the protein CASSESGGRETQYF. The chain recombines TRBV7-9 with TRBJ2-5; 8 bases map to TRBD1. CDR1 is SEHNR and CDR2 is FQNEAQ in the germline V gene (reference sequence). CDR3 size: 14 residues. V lost 5 bases and J lost 4; bases outside the gene matches: 6.

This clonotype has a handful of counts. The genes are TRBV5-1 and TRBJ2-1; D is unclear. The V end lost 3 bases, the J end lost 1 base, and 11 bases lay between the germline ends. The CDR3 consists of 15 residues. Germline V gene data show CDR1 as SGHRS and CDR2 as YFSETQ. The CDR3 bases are TGCGCCAGCAGCTCGATGGCACCGTCCTACAATGAGCAGTTCTTC. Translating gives CASSSMAPSYNEQFF.

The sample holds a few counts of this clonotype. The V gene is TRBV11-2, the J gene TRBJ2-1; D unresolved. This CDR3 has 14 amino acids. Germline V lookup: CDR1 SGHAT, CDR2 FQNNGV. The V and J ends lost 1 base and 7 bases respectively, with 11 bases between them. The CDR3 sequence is CASSLGGRGNEQFF. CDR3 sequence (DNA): TGTGCCAGCAGCTTAGGGGGAAGAGGTAATGAGCAGTTCTTC.

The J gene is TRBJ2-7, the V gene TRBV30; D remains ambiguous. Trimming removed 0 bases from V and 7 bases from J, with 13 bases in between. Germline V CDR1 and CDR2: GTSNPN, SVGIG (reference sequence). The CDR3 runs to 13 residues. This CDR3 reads CAWSVPTPWEQYF. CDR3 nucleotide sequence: TGTGCCTGGAGTGTACCTACCCCATGGGAGCAGTACTTC.

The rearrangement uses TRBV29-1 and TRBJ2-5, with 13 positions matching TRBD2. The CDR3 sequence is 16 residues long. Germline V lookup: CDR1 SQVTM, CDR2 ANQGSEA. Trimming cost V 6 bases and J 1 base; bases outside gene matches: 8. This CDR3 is CSVRGTSGTFQETQYF. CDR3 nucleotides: TGCAGCGTCCGGGGGACTAGCGGGACCTTCCAAGAGACCCAGTACTTC.

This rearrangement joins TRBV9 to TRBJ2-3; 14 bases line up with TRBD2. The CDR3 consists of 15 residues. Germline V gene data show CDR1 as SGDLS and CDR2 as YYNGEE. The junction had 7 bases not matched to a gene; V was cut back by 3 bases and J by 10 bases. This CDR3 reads CASSETSGGASPQYF. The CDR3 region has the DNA TGTGCCAGCAGCGAGACTAGCGGGGGGGCCTCCCCGCAGTATTTT.

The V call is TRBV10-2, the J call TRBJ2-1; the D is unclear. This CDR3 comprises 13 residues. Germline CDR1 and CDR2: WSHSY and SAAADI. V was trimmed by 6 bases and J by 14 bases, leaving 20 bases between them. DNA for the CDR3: TGCGCCAGCAGGGTCCTAATCTCAGGTTTGGAGTTCTTC. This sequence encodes CASRVLISGLEFF.

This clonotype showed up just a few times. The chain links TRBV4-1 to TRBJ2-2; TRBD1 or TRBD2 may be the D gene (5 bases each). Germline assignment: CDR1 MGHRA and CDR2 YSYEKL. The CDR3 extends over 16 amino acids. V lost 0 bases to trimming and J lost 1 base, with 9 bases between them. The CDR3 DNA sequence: TGCGCCAGCAGCCAAGAGCCGGGACGGAACACCGGGGAGCTGTTTTTT. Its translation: CASSQEPGRNTGELFF.

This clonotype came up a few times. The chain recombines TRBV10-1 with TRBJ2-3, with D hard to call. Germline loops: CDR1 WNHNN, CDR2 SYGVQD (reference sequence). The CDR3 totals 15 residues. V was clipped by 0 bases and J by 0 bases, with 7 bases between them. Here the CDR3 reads CASSESWGSTDTQYF. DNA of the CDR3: TGCGCCAGCAGTGAGTCGTGGGGAAGCACAGATACGCAGTATTTT.